The 17 T cell receptor beta chains listed next were all sequenced from one sample in a study of response to subunit inactivated influenza vaccine (dated by TCRdb to the late 2010s). Receptor amplification or capture employed RT-PCR. These reads were obtained on an Illumina HiSeq 2500. TCRdb trimmed the raw reads at Q25, called clones with MiXCR and kept productive beta chains. Every CDR3 protein is listed once, alongside the most common genes and DNA of its rows. In all, the sample holds about 240,000 distinct CDR3 sequences, and 12% of those were seen once. The leading ten clones occupy less than 8.5% of the sample. Specimen: non-naive T cells sorted from PBMCs, collected about 14 days before vaccination. According to the study, the label for this sample's cell subset or site signals: memory T cell fraction. These receptors were obtained from a man in his fifties or sixties who received an inactivated influenza vaccine. Donor details come from another sample of the same person, matched by shared clones.

The rearrangement joins TRBV4-1 to TRBJ1-4, with a weak D call TRBD1 (6 bases). The CDR3 is 15 residues long. Germline V gene data show CDR1 as MGHRA and CDR2 as YSYEKL. Trimming cost V 2 bases and J 8 bases, with 15 bases left between them. This chain's CDR3 is CASSQIRTGNEKLFF. The CDR3 DNA follows: TGCGCCAGCAGCCAAATAAGAACAGGGAACGAAAAACTGTTTTTT.

V usage is TRBV6-1 and J usage is TRBJ1-5, with D unclear. Germline assignment: CDR1 MNHNS and CDR2 SASEGT. Trimming removed 3 bases from V and 2 bases from J, with 5 bases in between. CDR3 length: 13 residues. As DNA, the CDR3 is TGTGCCAGCAGTGACTGGGGCAATCAGCCCCAGCATTTT. Its protein product is CASSDWGNQPQHF.

In its sample, this clonotype was seen a few times. The gene calls are TRBV28 and TRBJ1-2; TRBD1 is a possible D gene (6 bases). The V gene's germline CDR1 is MDHEN and CDR2 SYDVKM. There are 14 residues in the CDR3. V dropped 7 bases and J dropped 3 bases, with 15 bases sitting between them. The CDR3 nucleotides read TGTGCCAGCACTCCAAGAGGGGGGGACTATGGCTACACCTTC. Encoded protein: CASTPRGGDYGYTF.

The sample holds many counts of this clonotype. The chain has TRBV6-5 and TRBJ2-7, with no clear D. The CDR3 is 15 residues long. V gave up 0 bases and J gave up 3 bases, with 12 bases separating them. The germline V gene has CDR1 MNHEY and CDR2 SVGAGI. CDR3 nucleotide sequence: TGTGCCAGCAGTTACTCGACGGGTGGCCTCTACGAGCAGTACTTC. Protein: CASSYSTGGLYEQYF.

This clonotype has just a few counts. This chain uses TRBV5-6 with TRBJ2-5; D possibly corresponds to TRBD2 (5 bases). The germline V gene has CDR1 SGHDT and CDR2 YYEEEE. There are 16 residues in the CDR3. With 1 base removed from V and 7 bases from J, the gap between germline ends came to 20 bases. CDR3 nucleotide sequence: TGTGCCAGCAGCTTGTCAAAACGGAGGAGCGCCGGGACCCAGTACTTC. This translates into CASSLSKRRSAGTQYF.

This rearrangement joins TRBV20-1 to TRBJ1-1; D call uncertain. The CDR3 has 12 amino acids. CDR1 and CDR2 from the germline V gene are DFQATT and SNEGSKA (reference sequence). Trimming pared 0 bases from V and 11 bases from J, leaving 13 bases between. The CDR3 protein is CSAREGNGVAFF. CDR3 DNA sequence: TGCAGTGCTAGAGAAGGCAATGGTGTGGCTTTCTTT.

This clonotype has only a few counts. V is TRBV10-1 and J is TRBJ2-3, with D uncertain. Trimming removed 6 bases at V and 2 bases at J, with 6 bases between. The length of the CDR3 is 12 residues. CDR1 and CDR2 from the germline V gene are WNHNN and SYGVQD (reference sequence). CDR3 bases: TGCGCCAGCAGCAGACACACAGATACGCAGTATTTT. Translation: CASSRHTDTQYF.

The chain combines TRBV20-1 with TRBJ2-1; D is tentatively TRBD1 or TRBD2 (5 bases each). Germline CDR1 reads DFQATT; CDR2 reads SNEGSKA (reference sequence). The V gene lost 3 bases and the J gene lost 6 bases, with 9 bases spanning the gap. The CDR3 contains 12 residues. The CDR3 here is CSASEGFNEQFF. CDR3 nucleotides: TGCAGTGCTAGTGAGGGGTTCAATGAGCAGTTCTTC.

This clonotype came up a few times. The J gene is TRBJ2-1, the V gene TRBV27; TRBD2 agrees at 12 bases. V gave up 7 bases and J gave up 8 bases; unmatched junction bases: 9. Per the germline V gene, CDR1 is MNHEY and CDR2 is SMNVEV (reference sequence). The CDR3 covers 15 residues. CDR3 protein: CASTITGLAGYEQFF. The CDR3, as DNA: TGTGCCAGCACCATTACAGGACTAGCGGGATATGAGCAGTTCTTC.

The chain employs TRBV28 and TRBJ2-7, with D possibly being TRBD1 (7 bases). This CDR3 spans 14 amino acids. V lost 6 bases and J lost 7, with 19 bases in between. Germline V gene sequence: CDR1 MDHEN, CDR2 SYDVKM. The CDR3 reads CASRHNRGGWEQYF. DNA of the CDR3: TGTGCCAGCAGACACAACAGGGGAGGTTGGGAGCAGTACTTC.

There are a few counts of this clonotype. This sequence joins TRBV27 and TRBJ1-4, with a possible D match to TRBD1 (5 bases). CDR1 MNHEY and CDR2 SMNVEV come from the germline V gene (reference sequence). Trimming left V 2 bases short and J 8 bases short, with 9 bases between. The CDR3 covers 13 residues. For the CDR3, the DNA is TGTGCCAGCAGTTTAGGGACCCGAGAAAAACTGTTTTTT. Translation gives CASSLGTREKLFF.

This clonotype has only a few counts. The genes are TRBV7-6 and TRBJ2-5; TRBD2 matches 10 bases. Germline V CDR1 and CDR2: SGHVS, FNYEAQ. After removal of 1 base from V and 2 bases from J, the junction contained 10 bases not matched to a gene. The CDR3 runs 18 residues. In DNA, the CDR3 is TGTGCCAGCAGCTTAGAACTAGCGGGAACGATAGAACAAGAGACCCAGTACTTC. It translates to CASSLELAGTIEQETQYF. Full variable domain (rest looked up from reference TRBV7-6 and TRBJ2-5): GAGVSQSPRYKVTKRGQDVALRCDPISGHVSLYWYRQALGQGPEFLTYFNYEAQQDKSGLPNDRFSAERPEGSISTLTIQRTEQRDSAMYRCASSLELAGTIEQETQYFGPGTRLLVL.

The V gene is TRBV5-4, the J gene TRBJ2-2; perhaps TRBD1 as D (6 bases). Trimming removed 5 bases from V and 7 bases from J, with 12 bases in between. CDR3 length equals 13 residues. Per the germline V gene, CDR1 is SGHNT and CDR2 is YYREEE (reference sequence). CDR3 coding DNA: TGTGCCAGCAGTTACAGGGAGAACGGGGAGCTGTTTTTT. This codes for CASSYRENGELFF.

The V gene is TRBV7-2, the J gene TRBJ2-1; 9 bases line up with TRBD2. The CDR3 is 13 amino acids. Looked up from germline, CDR1 is SGHTA and CDR2 is FQGNSA. Trimming removed 5 bases from V and 13 bases from J; junction bases left unmatched: 9. The CDR3 reads CASSPPGTSNQFF. CDR3 in DNA: TGTGCCAGCAGCCCCCCTGGGACTAGCAATCAGTTCTTC.

This clonotype showed up just a few times. The J gene is TRBJ2-1, the V gene TRBV20-1, with 14 positions matching TRBD2. The CDR3 runs to 16 residues. The V gene's germline CDR1 is DFQATT and CDR2 SNEGSKA (reference sequence). V dropped 4 bases and J dropped 3; count of bases not matched to a gene: 5. The CDR3 coding sequence is TGCAGTGCTACGGGGACTAGCGGGAGTCGCTACAATGAGCAGTTCTTC. Its protein product is CSATGTSGSRYNEQFF.

The chain couples TRBV29-1 to TRBJ2-1, with D maybe TRBD2 (6 bases). In germline, CDR1 is SQVTM, CDR2 ANQGSEA. CDR3 length equals 13 residues. Trimming took off 5 bases at V and 10 bases at J, with 18 bases between the two ends. The CDR3 here is CSVLRGAQTEQFF. The CDR3 nucleotides are TGCAGCGTTCTGCGGGGTGCCCAGACGGAGCAGTTCTTC.

V is TRBV20-1 and J is TRBJ1-5, with D perhaps matching TRBD1 (5 bases). Germline CDR1 reads DFQATT; CDR2 reads SNEGSKA (reference sequence). V was clipped by 6 bases and J by 6 bases, with 21 bases between them. The CDR3 spans 15 residues. The CDR3, as DNA: TGCAGTGCACCGACCGGGCAGGGCCGCGGTCAGCCCCAGCATTTT. This gives the protein CSAPTGQGRGQPQHF.